A single sample is the source of the 22 T cell receptor beta chains below, sequenced in a study of CD8 T cells in ankylosing spondylitis. TCRdb ran MiXCR on the 5' RACE reads and lists one entry per CDR3 protein. The table has under 300,000 distinct CDR3 sequences, approximately 20% seen once; the top ten hold about a third. Sequenced material: blood, either unsorted or a sorted T cell fraction (not recorded which). The receptors originated from a male donor with ankylosing spondylitis or in good health (not recorded which).

There are a few counts of this clonotype. Sequence at one end of the junction differs from germline and may be a read error. This chain connects TRBV15 to TRBJ2-7; D remains ambiguous. The CDR3 is 10 amino acids. Germline V gene data show CDR1 as LNHNV and CDR2 as YYDKDF (reference sequence). The CDR3 nucleotides are TGTGCCACCAGAAGAGAAGAGCAGTACTTC. Its protein product is CATRREEQYF.

This clonotype was seen just once. J is TRBJ2-7 and V is TRBV27, with 12 bases matching TRBD1. Germline-derived CDR1 and CDR2 are MNHEY and SMNVEV (reference sequence). The trim removed 8 bases at V and 4 bases at J, leaving 3 bases unmatched. The CDR3 loop spans 13 amino acids. The CDR3 loop is CASGTGGLYEQYF. DNA for the CDR3: TGTGCCAGCGGGACAGGGGGCTTGTACGAGCAGTACTTC.

The CDR3 sequence is CAISRGGGTDTQYF. CDR3 coding DNA: TGTGCCATCAGCCGTGGGGGGGGTACAGATACGCAGTATTTT. The V and J genes are TRBV10-3 and TRBJ2-3, with 7 positions matching TRBD2. CDR3 length: 14 amino acids. V gave up 6 bases and J gave up 3 bases; unmatched junction bases: 6. Germline V gives CDR1 ENHRY, CDR2 SYGVKD.

In this sample, this clonotype turned up a few times. The CDR3 sequence is CSVEGGGRVLYDEQFF. The CDR3, as DNA: TGCAGCGTTGAAGGGGGGGGCAGGGTTTTGTACGATGAGCAGTTCTTC. The gene calls are TRBV29-1 and TRBJ2-1; possibly TRBD2 for D (7 bases). Trimming took 1 base from V and 8 from J, leaving 21 bases between them. The germline gives CDR1 SQVTM, CDR2 ANQGSEA. CDR3 size: 16 residues.

The CDR3 DNA follows: TGCAGTGCTAGAGGCCTATTACCGGGACAGGGTATGGATGAGCAGTTCTTC. Amino acid sequence: CSARGLLPGQGMDEQFF. The rearrangement joins TRBV20-1 to TRBJ2-1, with TRBD1 matching 9 bases. The V segment lost 1 base and the J segment 8 bases; nucleotides outside the gene matches: 15. The CDR3 loop spans 17 amino acids. Germline loops: CDR1 DFQATT, CDR2 SNEGSKA (reference sequence).

The table lists this clonotype with a few counts. V usage is TRBV12-3 or TRBV12-4 and J usage is TRBJ2-7, with TRBD2 identical over 8 bases. V was pared by 5 bases and J by 10 bases, with 10 bases of the junction left unmatched. The CDR3 loop spans 13 amino acids. The CDR3: CASSPSSGIIQYF. The CDR3 bases are TGTGCCAGCAGTCCCAGTAGCGGGATAATACAGTACTTC.

J is TRBJ2-5 and V is TRBV20-1; TRBD2 matches at 11 bases. The CDR3 covers 16 residues. The ends lost 3 bases at V and 1 base at J; junction bases unmatched: 7. The germline gives CDR1 DFQATT, CDR2 SNEGSKA (reference sequence). Written as DNA, the CDR3 is TGCAGTGCTAGCTCCGGACTAGCGGGCATCCAAGAGACCCAGTACTTC. Encoded protein: CSASSGLAGIQETQYF.

In DNA, the CDR3 is TGCGCCAGCAGCCAAGATTTCGGGGGCGCGGGAGCTTTCTTT. It yields the protein CASSQDFGGAGAFF. The chain links TRBV4-3 to TRBJ1-1; perhaps TRBD1 as D (6 bases). This CDR3 has 14 residues. The germline V gene has CDR1 LGHNA and CDR2 YSLEER. V dropped 0 bases and J dropped 10 bases, with 15 bases sitting between them.

This clonotype was observed many times. This sequence joins TRBV9 and TRBJ2-5; TRBD1 matches 7 bases. J was trimmed by 2 bases and V by 4 bases; bases with no gene match: 2. There are 13 residues in the CDR3. Germline lookup yields CDR1 SGDLS and CDR2 YYNGEE. The CDR3 spells CASSTGQQETQYF. In nucleotides, the CDR3 is TGTGCCAGCAGCACGGGACAGCAAGAGACCCAGTACTTC.

Notes on this clonotype: The junction departs from germline at one end; a sequencing error may be responsible. The gene calls are TRBV11-2 and TRBJ2-1; D remains ambiguous. Looked up from germline, CDR1 is SGHAT and CDR2 is FQNNGV. The CDR3 contains 14 residues. The CDR3 region has the DNA TGTGCCAGCAGCCTAGACCCAGAGCACAATGAGCAGTTCTTC. It is translated as CASSLDPEHNEQFF.

This clonotype appeared many times. This chain links TRBV7-9 with TRBJ2-4; perhaps D is TRBD1 or TRBD2 (5 bases each). Germline V gene data show CDR1 as SEHNR and CDR2 as FQNEAQ (reference sequence). The CDR3 totals 12 residues. Trimming stripped 8 bases from V and 7 bases from J, with 12 bases between. CDR3 region: CASDRGDNIQYF. The CDR3 DNA reads as TGTGCCAGCGACAGAGGGGACAACATTCAGTACTTC.

The V call is TRBV7-8, the J call TRBJ2-6; D is unresolved. The V gene's germline CDR1 is SGHVS and CDR2 FQNEAQ. This CDR3 comprises 13 residues. Trimming pared 4 bases from V and 4 bases from J, leaving 5 bases between. CDR3 residues: CASSSIGANVLTF. As DNA, the CDR3 is TGTGCCAGCAGCTCGATAGGGGCCAACGTCCTGACTTTC.

This rearrangement joins TRBV20-1 to TRBJ2-7, with TRBD1 matching over 7 bases. With V trimmed by 1 base and J by 3 bases, 9 bases remained unmatched. The CDR3 spans 15 residues. Germline V gene lookup returns CDR1 DFQATT and CDR2 SNEGSKA (reference sequence). In DNA form, the CDR3 reads TGCAGTGCTAGAGCTAAGGACAGGACCGGCTACGAGCAGTACTTC. Residues: CSARAKDRTGYEQYF.

The table lists this clonotype with many counts. The rearrangement joins TRBV10-3 to TRBJ2-7; D not resolved. Germline V gives CDR1 ENHRY, CDR2 SYGVKD. Trimming removed 0 bases at V and 6 bases at J, with 6 bases between. CDR3 length: 12 residues. The CDR3 here is CAISESKAEQYF. The DNA for the CDR3 is TGTGCCATCAGTGAGTCTAAGGCCGAGCAGTACTTC.

V is TRBV4-3 and J is TRBJ2-2, with TRBD2 matching over 10 bases. The germline gives CDR1 LGHNA, CDR2 YSLEER. The CDR3 contains 17 residues. V lost 0 bases to trimming and J lost 7 bases; unmatched junction nucleotides: 8. The CDR3, as DNA: TGCGCCAGCAGCCAAGATAGGGCTAGCGGGAGTGGCGGGGAGCTGTTTTTT. This codes for CASSQDRASGSGGELFF.

V gene TRBV4-3 combines with J gene TRBJ2-7; D is uncertain. The CDR3 has 13 residues. The V gene lost 2 bases and the J gene lost 5 bases, with 10 bases spanning the gap. Germline V gene lookup returns CDR1 LGHNA and CDR2 YSLEER. In DNA, the CDR3 is TGCGCCAGCAGCCAATCCCTTTTCCACGAGCAGTACTTC. Its protein is CASSQSLFHEQYF.

The gene calls are TRBV5-1 and TRBJ2-2; D not resolved. CDR1 is SGHRS and CDR2 is YFSETQ in the germline V gene. This CDR3 is built from 15 residues. Between the trimmed V and J ends, which lost 3 bases and 1 base, there was a span of 10 bases. The CDR3 DNA sequence: TGCGCCAGCAGCTCCCTTTTTGAGAACACCGGGGAGCTGTTTTTT. Translating it yields CASSSLFENTGELFF.

The V gene is TRBV25-1, the J gene TRBJ1-5; no firm D call. V lost 2 bases, J lost 5 bases, and 4 bases lay in between. Germline V gene lookup returns CDR1 MGHDK and CDR2 SYGVNS. The CDR3 has 12 amino acids. DNA of the CDR3: TGTGCCAGCAGTGAAGGGGATCAGCCCCAGCATTTT. It specifies CASSEGDQPQHF.

This rearrangement joins TRBV20-1 to TRBJ2-3; D might be TRBD1 (6 bases). Deletions cut 1 base from V and 4 bases from J, with 21 bases between. The CDR3 covers 17 residues. Per germline, CDR1 DFQATT and CDR2 SNEGSKA (reference sequence). CDR3 sequence reads: CSARGGTGRERADTQYF. The CDR3 coding sequence is TGCAGTGCTAGAGGGGGCACAGGGAGAGAAAGGGCAGATACGCAGTATTTT.

The chain combines TRBV4-1 with TRBJ2-7; D is possibly TRBD2 (6 bases). This CDR3 contains 15 residues. Germline CDR1 reads MGHRA; CDR2 reads YSYEKL. V lost 4 bases and J 0 bases, leaving 13 bases between the germline ends. The CDR3 reads CASSLGAGSSYEQYF. The CDR3 DNA reads as TGCGCCAGCAGCCTCGGGGCCGGGAGCTCCTACGAGCAGTACTTC.

The V and J genes are TRBV29-1 and TRBJ2-7; weak D call: TRBD1 (6 bases). Trimming removed 7 bases at V and 3 bases at J, with 10 bases between. Germline V gives CDR1 SQVTM, CDR2 ANQGSEA. The CDR3 length is 11 residues. This CDR3 is CSANRDYEQYF. The CDR3 bases are TGCAGCGCTAACAGGGACTACGAGCAGTACTTC.

This clonotype was seen only a few times. The chain uses TRBV5-5 and TRBJ1-5; no definite D call. V lost 1 base, J lost 1 base, and 3 bases lay in between. This CDR3 is built from 13 residues. Germline CDR1 is SGHKS and CDR2 is YYEKEE (reference sequence). Written as DNA, the CDR3 is TGTGCCAGCAGCTTGTGGAGCAATCAGCCCCAGCATTTT. It is translated as CASSLWSNQPQHF. The variable domain in full, with the rest retrieved from reference TRBV5-5 and TRBJ1-5, is DAGVTQSPTHLIKTRGQQVTLRCSPISGHKSVSWYQQVLGQGPQFIFQYYEKEERGRGNFPDRFSARQFPNYSSELNVNALLLGDSALYLCASSLWSNQPQHFGDGTRLSIL.